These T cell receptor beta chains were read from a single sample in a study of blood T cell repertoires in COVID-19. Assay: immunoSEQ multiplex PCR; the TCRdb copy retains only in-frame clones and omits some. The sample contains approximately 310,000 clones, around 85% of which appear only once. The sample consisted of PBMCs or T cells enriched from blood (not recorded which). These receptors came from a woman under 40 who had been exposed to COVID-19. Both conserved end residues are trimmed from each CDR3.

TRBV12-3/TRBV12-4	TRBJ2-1	ASSSGPPQF
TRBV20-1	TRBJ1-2	SARDQSYT
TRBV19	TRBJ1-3	ASRPGHSGNTIY
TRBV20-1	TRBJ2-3	SASLAADTQY
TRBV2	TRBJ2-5	ASSLDRSIEY
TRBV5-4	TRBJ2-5	ASRRPGPWEETQY
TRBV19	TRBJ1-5	ASSISRGVNQPQH
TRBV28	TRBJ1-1	ASSPTAGGLDTEAF
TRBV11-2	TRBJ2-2	ASSPTGTANTGELF
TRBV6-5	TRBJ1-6	ASRSGQGEDSPLH
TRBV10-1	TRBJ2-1	ASSDAGSSYNEQF
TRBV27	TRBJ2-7	ASSLSGGFDYEQY
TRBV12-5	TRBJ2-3	ASGRTGNTDTQY
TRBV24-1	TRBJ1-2	ATSDEPDRYGYT
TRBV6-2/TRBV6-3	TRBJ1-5	ASSKKRTGRANQPQH
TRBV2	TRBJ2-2	ASSPRTGAGELF
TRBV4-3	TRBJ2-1	ASSQGTNPSYNEQF
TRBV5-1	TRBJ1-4	ASSVPTQGNEKLF
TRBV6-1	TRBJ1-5	ASSEGLISGGNQPQH
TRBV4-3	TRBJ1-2	ASSQDQGYGYT
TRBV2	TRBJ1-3	ASSAGQPGNTIY
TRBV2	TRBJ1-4	ASRGTAEKLF
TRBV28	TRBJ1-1	ASSLVQGPLTEAF
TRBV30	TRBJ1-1	AWFLLTGNTEAF
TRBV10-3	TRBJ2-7	AISSGLAGNYEQY